This T cell receptor beta chain is from a study of blood T cells in healthy people across ages. Combining a sample-barcoded 5' primer with a J-beta primer mix, a second PCR ran for about 6 to 12 cycles. TCRdb itself ran the 5' RACE reads through MiXCR, one entry per CDR3 protein. The sample carries approximately 1.5 million distinct CDR3 sequences, 35% to 45% recorded once. Donors ranged from roughly 6 to 90 years old and were healthy Caucasians in Russia. In the case of this clonotype: The antigen remains unidentified. Relative to the germline gene, one junction end is altered; a read error may explain this.

The CDR3 consists of 15 residues. Findings of the study overall: Naive and antigen-experienced cells were not separated, limiting conclusive comparison.

The sequencing sample was made of blood. The chain couples TRBV12-3 or TRBV12-4 to TRBJ2-5; 8 positions match TRBD2. The TCR was taken from a woman between 18 and 29 years old in good health. The DNA of the CDR3 is TGTGCTAGCAGGACGGGGGGGATCTCCCAAGAGACCCAGTACTTC. This encodes CASRTGGISQETQYF.